The T cell receptor beta chain described here comes from a study of T cell responses to AZD1222 COVID-19 vaccine. Turning to this clone: What it binds is unknown.

Whole-study results and caveats: Spike-specific TCR breadth and depth went up after people got two AZD1222 doses. The peak T cell response came first, and repertoires were sampled only after it. Only six people who got AZD1222 tested seropositive at baseline.

Using immunoSEQ multiplex PCR, the repertoire was profiled, and TCRdb retains in-frame clones only, with some absent. Counted here are around 160,000 clones, less than 95% occurring once; the ten biggest clones make up about 0.6%. The sequences come from peripheral blood, collected on day 0 of AZD1222 vaccination. The sequence derives from an adult in good health.

The chain's CDR3 is CASSQTVYEKLFF. In DNA, the CDR3 is TGTGCCAGCAGCCAGACAGTTTATGAAAAACTGTTTTTT. The rearrangement joins TRBV3-1 (or the pseudogene TRBV3-2) to TRBJ1-4; D possibly corresponds to TRBD1 (5 bases). CDR3 size: 13 residues. V was trimmed by 3 bases and J by 6 bases, leaving 8 bases between them. Looked up from germline, CDR1 is LGHDT and CDR2 is YNNKEL (reference sequence).